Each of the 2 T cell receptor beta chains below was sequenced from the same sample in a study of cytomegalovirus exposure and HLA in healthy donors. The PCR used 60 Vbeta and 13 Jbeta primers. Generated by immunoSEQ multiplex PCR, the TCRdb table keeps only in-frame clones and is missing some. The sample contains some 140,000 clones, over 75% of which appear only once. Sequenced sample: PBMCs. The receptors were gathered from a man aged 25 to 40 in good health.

The CDR3 DNA follows: TGTGCCAGCAGCAGAGACAGGGGAGAGACCCAGTACTTC. Translation: CASSRDRGETQYF. The gene calls are TRBV6-5 and TRBJ2-5; 8 nucleotides line up with TRBD1. Germline V lookup: CDR1 MNHEY, CDR2 SVGAGI. J was trimmed by 4 bases and V by 6 bases; bases with no gene match: 4. The length of the CDR3 is 13 residues.

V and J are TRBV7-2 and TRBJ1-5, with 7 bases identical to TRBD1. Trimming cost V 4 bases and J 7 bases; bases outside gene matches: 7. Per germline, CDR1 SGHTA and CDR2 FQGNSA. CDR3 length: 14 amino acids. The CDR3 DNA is TGTGCCAGCAGCTACAGGGGAGAGGGCCAGCCCCAGCATTTT. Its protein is CASSYRGEGQPQHF.